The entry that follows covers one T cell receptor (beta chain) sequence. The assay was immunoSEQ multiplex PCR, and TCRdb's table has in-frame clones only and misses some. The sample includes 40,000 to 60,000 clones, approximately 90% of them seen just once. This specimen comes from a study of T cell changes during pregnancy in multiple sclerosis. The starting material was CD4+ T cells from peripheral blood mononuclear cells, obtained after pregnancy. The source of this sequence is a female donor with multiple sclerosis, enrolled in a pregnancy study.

The CDR3 reads CASSLASNSYEQYF. DNA of the CDR3: TGTGCCAGCAGCTTAGCCAGTAACTCCTACGAGCAGTACTTC. This chain links TRBV7-2 with TRBJ2-7; D unclear. With 0 bases removed from V and 0 bases from J, the gap between germline ends came to 6 bases. CDR1 is SGHTA, CDR2 FQGNSA, per germline. The CDR3 extends over 14 amino acids.